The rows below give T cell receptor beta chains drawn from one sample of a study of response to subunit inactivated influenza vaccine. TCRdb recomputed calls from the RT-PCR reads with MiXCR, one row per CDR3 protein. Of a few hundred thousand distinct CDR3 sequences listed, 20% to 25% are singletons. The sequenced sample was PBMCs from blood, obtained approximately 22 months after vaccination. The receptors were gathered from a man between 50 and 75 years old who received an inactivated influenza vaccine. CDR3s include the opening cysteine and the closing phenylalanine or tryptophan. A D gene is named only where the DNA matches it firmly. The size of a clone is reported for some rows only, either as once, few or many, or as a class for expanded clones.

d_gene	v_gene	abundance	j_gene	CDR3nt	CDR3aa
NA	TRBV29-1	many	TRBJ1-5	TGCAGCGTTGCAGAAAATAGCAATCAGCCCCAGCATTTT	CSVAENSNQPQHF
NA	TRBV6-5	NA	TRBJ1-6	TGTGCCAGCAGTACTACGACAGGAGGATGGTCACCCCTCCACTTT	CASSTTTGGWSPLHF
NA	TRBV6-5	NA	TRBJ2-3	TGTGCCAGCAGTTACTCAACCGGGACTCCTAGCACAGATACGCAGTATTTT	CASSYSTGTPSTDTQYF
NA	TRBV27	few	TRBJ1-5	TGTGCCAGCAGGAACCTTTATAGCAATCAGCCCCAGCATTTT	CASRNLYSNQPQHF
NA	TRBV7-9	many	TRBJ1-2	TGTGCCAGCAGCTTAGCGGCCGCGGATGGCTACACCTTC	CASSLAAADGYTF
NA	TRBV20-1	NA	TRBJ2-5	TGCAGTGCTAGGAATCTGGCGGGATCAGGCGAGACCCAGTACTTC	CSARNLAGSGETQYF
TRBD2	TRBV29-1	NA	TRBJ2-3	TGCCTCCGTCGGGGGGGAAGCACAGATACGCAGTATTTT	CLRRGGSTDTQYF
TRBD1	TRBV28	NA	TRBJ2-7	TGTGCCAGCAGTTTAAATGGACAGGGGGCAAAGCAGCGCCCCTACGAGCAGTACTTC	CASSLNGQGAKQRPYEQYF
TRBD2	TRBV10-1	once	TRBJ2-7	TGCGCCAGCAGTGGGACTAGCGGCCCCTACGAGCAGTACTTC	CASSGTSGPYEQYF
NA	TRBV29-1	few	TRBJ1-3	TGCAGCGTTGACGGGGCTGGAAACACCATATATTTT	CSVDGAGNTIYF
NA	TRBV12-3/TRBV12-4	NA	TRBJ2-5	TGTGCCAGCAGTTCGACAGAAGAGACCCAGTACTTC	CASSSTEETQYF
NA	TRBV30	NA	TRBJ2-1	TGTGCCTCCGCCCGGGGCGGAAATGGGCAGTTCTTC	CASARGGNGQFF
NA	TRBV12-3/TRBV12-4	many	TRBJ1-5	TGTGCCAGCAGTTTATGGCGCAGGGCTCAGCCCCAGCATTTT	CASSLWRRAQPQHF
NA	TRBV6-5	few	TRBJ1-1	TGTGCCAGCAGTTACGCCGGGGAGTCCTGGATGAACACTGAAGCTTTCTTT	CASSYAGESWMNTEAFF
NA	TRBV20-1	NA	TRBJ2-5	TGCAGTGCTAGAGAAGAGTTGCGGGTAGAGACCCAGTACTTC	CSAREELRVETQYF
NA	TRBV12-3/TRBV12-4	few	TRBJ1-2	TGTGCCAGCGGAAACCCCCTTTCAAAGGGCTACACCTTC	CASGNPLSKGYTF
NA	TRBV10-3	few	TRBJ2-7	TGTGCCATCAGTGAGTCGGCCGAGCAGTACTTC	CAISESAEQYF
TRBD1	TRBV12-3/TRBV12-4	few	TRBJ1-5	TGTGCCAGCAGCCTTTCAGGACAGGGGAGCAATCAGCCCCAGCATTTT	CASSLSGQGSNQPQHF
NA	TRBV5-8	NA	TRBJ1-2	TGTGCCAGCAGACCCGGGACATCGTCTGGCTACACCTTC	CASRPGTSSGYTF
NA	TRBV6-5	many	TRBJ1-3	TGTGCCAGCAGTTACTCGGGGGGAAACACCATATATTTT	CASSYSGGNTIYF
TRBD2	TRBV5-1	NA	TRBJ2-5	TGCGCCAGCAGCCCGGCAGCGGGGGAAGAGACCCAGTACTTC	CASSPAAGEETQYF
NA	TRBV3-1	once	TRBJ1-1	TGTGCCAGCAGCCAAAAACCCAAGACTGAAGCTTTCTTT	CASSQKPKTEAFF
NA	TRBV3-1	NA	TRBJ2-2	TGTGCCAGCAGCCAATTGGGGGGTCGGGAGCTGTTTTTT	CASSQLGGRELFF
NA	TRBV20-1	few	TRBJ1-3	TGCAGTGCTAGATGGGTGGAAGGAAACACCATATATTTT	CSARWVEGNTIYF
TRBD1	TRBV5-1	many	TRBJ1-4	TGCGCCAGCAGCTTAAGACAGGGAACTAATGAAAAACTGTTTTTT	CASSLRQGTNEKLFF
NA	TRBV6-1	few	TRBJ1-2	TGTGCCAGCTCAGTAGGGGGGCGGGGGGCCAAAGTCTACACCTTC	CASSVGGRGAKVYTF
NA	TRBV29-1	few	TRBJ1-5	TGCAGCGTTGAAAATCCAGGTCAGTCCCAGCATTTT	CSVENPGQSQHF
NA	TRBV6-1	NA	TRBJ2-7	TGTGCCAGCAGTGTACGGGACTACGAGCAGTACTTC	CASSVRDYEQYF
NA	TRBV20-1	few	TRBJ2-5	TGCAGTGCTAGAGATAACTGGAAACTGTACCAAGAGACCCAGTACTTC	CSARDNWKLYQETQYF
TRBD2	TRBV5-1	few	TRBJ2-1	TGCGCCAGCAGCCGGGGAGGGAATGACTACAATGAGCAGTTCTTC	CASSRGGNDYNEQFF
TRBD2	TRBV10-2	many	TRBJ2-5	TGCGCCAGCAGTGCGGGGGGGGTTAAAGAGACCCAGTACTTC	CASSAGGVKETQYF
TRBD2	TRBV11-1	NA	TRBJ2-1	TGTGCCAGCAGGAAACTAGCGGGAGTGCACAATGAGCAGTTCTTC	CASRKLAGVHNEQFF
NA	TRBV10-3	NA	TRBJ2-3	TGTGCCATCAGTGATATCGAAGATACGCAGTATTTT	CAISDIEDTQYF
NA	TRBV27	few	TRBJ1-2	TGTGCCAGCAGTTTCGATAGGGGGGGCAACTATGGCTACACCTTC	CASSFDRGGNYGYTF
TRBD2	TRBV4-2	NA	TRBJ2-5	TGTGCCAGCAGCCAAAGGGGGACTAGCGGGAGTCAAGAGACCCAGTACTTC	CASSQRGTSGSQETQYF